This TCR beta chain was retrieved from a study of blood T cell repertoires in COVID-19. Overall study: Donors in the United States, Italy and Spain gave samples during acute or convalescent COVID-19. Sources were T cells, B-cell-depleted T cells, or PBMCs; the material itself was cDNA or gDNA.

Sequencing used immunoSEQ multiplex PCR; TCRdb keeps in-frame clones, though not all of them. The sample includes 150,000 to 200,000 clones, around nine tenths of them seen just once. The CDR3 is 16 amino acids. V lost 0 bases and J 0 bases, leaving 11 bases between the germline ends. Germline V gene sequence: CDR1 SGHKS, CDR2 YYEKEE (reference sequence). Followed longitudinally, the Seattle patients had been enrolled during active infection. This clonotype was sampled from a woman aged 65 to 85 with COVID-19, enrolled during active disease. Sequencing was performed on peripheral blood. The genes are TRBV5-5 and TRBJ2-3; TRBD1 might be the D (6 bases). The CDR3 loop is CASSLAGTRSTDTQYF. The CDR3 region has the DNA TGTGCCAGCAGCTTGGCCGGGACACGTAGCACAGATACGCAGTATTTT.